What follows are 29 T cell receptor beta chains derived from one specimen sequenced in a study of naive and memory T cell subsets. An equimolar mix of two oligonucleotides served as the beta constant-region primer for TRBC1 and TRBC2. In TCRdb, the UMI-ligation and nested PCR reads were re-called with MiXCR into one record per CDR3 protein. The table records around 160,000 distinct CDR3 sequences, about a sixth of them present only once. The material sequenced was naive CD4+ T cells from blood. Receptor source: a human donor in good health.

This clonotype has a handful of counts. V is TRBV5-1 and J is TRBJ1-5; 10 bases align to TRBD1. From germline, CDR1 is SGHRS and CDR2 YFSETQ. The CDR3 is 15 amino acids. Trimming took 1 base from V and 5 from J; bases not matched to a gene: 3. The DNA for the CDR3 is TGCGCCAGCAGCTTGACGGGACAGGGGCATCAGCCCCAGCATTTT. Translation: CASSLTGQGHQPQHF.

This clonotype was recorded a few times. The CDR3 DNA sequence: TGTGCCAGCAGTTCGGCCGCCGCGAACACCGGGGAGCTGTTTTTT. It is translated as CASSSAAANTGELFF. The V gene is TRBV28, the J gene TRBJ2-2, with unresolved D. CDR3 size: 15 residues. Trimming pared 4 bases from V and 0 bases from J, leaving 9 bases between. Germline-derived CDR1 and CDR2 are MDHEN and SYDVKM.

The J gene is TRBJ2-4, the V gene TRBV20-1, with D possibly being TRBD1 or TRBD2 (5 bases each). The CDR3 extends over 14 amino acids. V lost 6 bases and J 0 bases, leaving 12 bases between the germline ends. Germline loops: CDR1 DFQATT, CDR2 SNEGSKA (reference sequence). In nucleotides, the CDR3 is TGCAGTGCCCGAGGGACCGCAGCCAAAAACATTCAGTACTTC. This translates into CSARGTAAKNIQYF.

The chain combines TRBV29-1 with TRBJ2-3; 13 nucleotides match TRBD2. The junction had 9 bases not matched to a gene; V was cut back by 5 bases and J by 4 bases. This CDR3 region has 16 residues. Germline lookup yields CDR1 SQVTM and CDR2 ANQGSEA. The CDR3 protein is CSVQGRLAGGADTQYF. The DNA of the CDR3 is TGCAGCGTTCAAGGACGACTAGCGGGAGGTGCAGATACGCAGTATTTT.

The chain carries TRBV12-3 or TRBV12-4 and TRBJ2-1, with 10 bases aligning to TRBD2. This CDR3 has 15 amino acids. V lost 5 bases, J lost 4 bases, and 5 bases stayed unmatched. In DNA form, the CDR3 reads TGTGCCAGCAGTCGAGCGGGAGGGCCTTACAATGAGCAGTTCTTC. Protein product: CASSRAGGPYNEQFF.

This chain uses TRBV5-1 with TRBJ2-2, with TRBD2 identical over 13 bases. Trimming removed 5 bases from V and 6 bases from J; junction bases left unmatched: 7. The CDR3 spans 16 residues. Per the germline V gene, CDR1 is SGHRS and CDR2 is YFSETQ. The CDR3 protein is CASRTSGRITAGELFF. CDR3 in DNA: TGCGCCAGCAGGACTAGCGGGAGGATAACGGCCGGGGAGCTGTTTTTT.

In this sample, this clonotype turned up a few times. The chain links TRBV20-1 to TRBJ2-2; D is unclear. V was cut by 1 base and J by 1 base, with 7 bases left in between. Germline V gives CDR1 DFQATT, CDR2 SNEGSKA (reference sequence). The length of the CDR3 is 14 residues. CDR3 DNA: TGCAGTGCTAGAGCCAGACTGAACACCGGGGAGCTGTTTTTT. It yields the protein CSARARLNTGELFF.

This clonotype has only a few counts. The chain couples TRBV6-2 or TRBV6-3 to TRBJ1-1; 7 bases are shared with TRBD1. The CDR3 runs 14 residues. V lost 8 bases, J lost 6 bases, and 12 bases stayed unmatched. Germline V gene lookup returns CDR1 MNHEY and CDR2 SVGEGT. CDR3 nucleotide sequence: TGTGCCAGCCAACTTAGGGGGCGAGGACCTGAAGCTTTCTTT. As protein: CASQLRGRGPEAFF.

This clonotype has only a few counts. The rearrangement joins TRBV5-1 to TRBJ1-4, with unresolved D. This CDR3 has 13 residues. CDR1 and CDR2 (germline): SGHRS, YFSETQ. With 0 bases removed from V and 5 bases from J, the gap between germline ends came to 5 bases. CDR3 loop: CASSLAGNEKLFF. CDR3 nucleotides: TGCGCCAGCAGCTTGGCGGGGAATGAAAAACTGTTTTTT.

This clonotype was detected only a few times. The rearrangement links TRBV7-8 to TRBJ2-2, with 9 bases lining up with TRBD1. The CDR3 extends over 16 amino acids. The germline V gene has CDR1 SGHVS and CDR2 FQNEAQ. V gave up 5 bases and J gave up 6 bases; unmatched junction bases: 10. Here the CDR3 reads CASSPAGTGIAGELFF. In DNA, the CDR3 is TGTGCCAGCAGCCCGGCCGGGACAGGGATTGCCGGGGAGCTGTTTTTT. Looking up the rest from reference TRBV7-8 and TRBJ2-2 gives the full variable domain: GAGVSQSPRYKVAKRGQDVALRCDPISGHVSLFWYQQALGQGPEFLTYFQNEAQLDKSGLPSDRFFAERPEGSVSTLKIQRTQQEDSAVYLCASSPAGTGIAGELFFGEGSRLTVL.

This clonotype was observed a handful of times. V and J are TRBV4-3 and TRBJ1-5; possible D gene TRBD1, 6 bases. The V end lost 4 bases, the J end lost 0 bases, and 10 bases lay between the germline ends. The CDR3 is made up of 15 amino acids. Germline-derived CDR1 and CDR2 are LGHNA and YSLEER. CDR3 DNA: TGCGCCAGCAGCCGGACAGATTATAGCAATCAGCCCCAGCATTTT. Translated, it gives CASSRTDYSNQPQHF.

In its sample, this clonotype was seen a few times. The chain links TRBV18 to TRBJ2-1; no reliable D call. The CDR3 consists of 13 residues. Germline V gene lookup returns CDR1 KGHSH and CDR2 LQKENI. The V end was cut by 6 bases, the J end by 8 bases, with 14 bases between. The CDR3 region is CASSLRLEHEQFF. CDR3 nucleotides: TGTGCCAGCTCCCTACGCCTGGAACATGAGCAGTTCTTC.

V usage is TRBV20-1 and J usage is TRBJ2-1; tentative D call: TRBD1 (6 bases). The V end was cut by 3 bases, the J end by 0 bases, with 12 bases between. CDR1 and CDR2 from the germline V gene are DFQATT and SNEGSKA (reference sequence). This CDR3 region has 15 residues. CDR3 residues: CSASQQGGSYNEQFF. The CDR3 nucleotides are TGCAGTGCTAGCCAACAGGGCGGCTCCTACAATGAGCAGTTCTTC.

This clonotype occurred a few times. The chain uses TRBV24-1 and TRBJ1-3; 8 bases fit TRBD1. Germline values: CDR1 KGHDR, CDR2 SFDVKD. V lost 12 bases, J lost 0 bases, and 6 bases stayed unmatched. CDR3 length: 14 amino acids. DNA for the CDR3: TGTGCCGCCGGGACAGGAGACTCTGGAAACACCATATATTTT. It is translated as CAAGTGDSGNTIYF.

The rearrangement joins TRBV29-1 to TRBJ2-3, with 8 bases that match TRBD2. The germline V gene has CDR1 SQVTM and CDR2 ANQGSEA. This CDR3 contains 14 residues. V lost 3 bases to trimming and J lost 5 bases; unmatched junction nucleotides: 7. CDR3 sequence (DNA): TGCAGCGTTGACCAGCGGGAGCGGGGAGATACGCAGTATTTT. It yields the protein CSVDQRERGDTQYF.

The chain carries TRBV19 and TRBJ2-1; the D gene is possibly TRBD2 (6 bases). Germline-derived CDR1 and CDR2 are LNHDA and SQIVND (reference sequence). V was clipped by 6 bases and J by 7 bases, with 22 bases between them. The CDR3 loop spans 16 amino acids. CDR3 sequence: CASRRAPGDRGNEQFF. The CDR3 DNA follows: TGTGCCAGTAGACGGGCCCCGGGGGATCGGGGGAATGAGCAGTTCTTC.

The chain is built from TRBV20-1 and TRBJ2-3; D remains ambiguous. Trimming removed 2 bases at V and 6 bases at J, with 6 bases between. Germline V CDR1 and CDR2: DFQATT, SNEGSKA (reference sequence). The CDR3 length is 11 residues. CDR3 sequence (DNA): TGCAGTGCTAGACCCCTGGATACGCAGTATTTT. Translated: CSARPLDTQYF.

In this sample, this clonotype turned up a few times. This rearrangement joins TRBV6-6 to TRBJ2-7; D remains ambiguous. Germline CDR1 reads MNHNY; CDR2 reads SVGAGI (reference sequence). V was clipped by 1 base and J by 4 bases, with 23 bases between them. CDR3 length: 18 amino acids. CDR3 DNA: TGTGCCAGCAGTTACTTACCCACTTCCGCCCAGGCTCGTTACGAGCAGTACTTC. It translates to CASSYLPTSAQARYEQYF.

The chain combines TRBV12-3 or TRBV12-4 with TRBJ1-1; D gene ambiguous. V shed 5 bases and J shed 0 bases, with 10 bases lying between them. The CDR3 is 14 amino acids. DNA for the CDR3: TGTGCCAGCAGTCGCGGACGGTTGAACACTGAAGCTTTCTTT. It codes for CASSRGRLNTEAFF.

This chain uses TRBV9 with TRBJ2-1; 7 bases are shared with TRBD2. The CDR3 is 15 amino acids. V trimming: 1 base; J trimming: 10 bases; junction bases outside the gene matches: 11. The V gene's germline CDR1 is SGDLS and CDR2 YYNGEE. In DNA, the CDR3 is TGTGCCAGCAGCGTAAATACCGGACTAGGGTACGAGCAGTTCTTC. Translation gives CASSVNTGLGYEQFF. Supplemented by reference TRBV9 and TRBJ2-1, the full variable domain reads DSGVTQTPKHLITATGQRVTLRCSPRSGDLSVYWYQQSLDQGLQFLIQYYNGEERAKGNILERFSAQQFPDLHSELNLSSLELGDSALYFCASSVNTGLGYEQFFGPGTRLTVL.

This rearrangement joins TRBV5-1 to TRBJ2-4, with unresolved D. There are 15 residues in the CDR3. The germline V gene has CDR1 SGHRS and CDR2 YFSETQ. V was clipped by 0 bases and J by 0 bases, with 7 bases between them. Here the CDR3 DNA reads TGCGCCAGCAGCTTGGAACAGACAGCCAAAAACATTCAGTACTTC. It codes for CASSLEQTAKNIQYF.

A word on this clonotype: It may be a read error: a sequence one base away is much more abundant. The chain is built from TRBV28 and TRBJ1-6; D unclear. Germline values: CDR1 MDHEN, CDR2 SYDVKM. Trimming removed 1 base at V and 6 bases at J, with 10 bases between. The CDR3 loop spans 15 amino acids. CDR3: CASSLSSLRNSPLHF. In nucleotides, the CDR3 is TGTGCCAGCAGTTTATCTTCCCTACGTAATTCACCCCTCCACTTT.

The V gene is TRBV7-9, the J gene TRBJ1-1; tentative D call: TRBD1 (5 bases). Germline CDR1 SEHNR, CDR2 FQNEAQ (reference sequence). This CDR3 comprises 17 residues. Trimming cost V 1 base and J 4 bases, with 19 bases left between them. In DNA, the CDR3 is TGTGCCAGCAGCTTAGTCCTACCCTCAGGGAAGGGCACTGAAGCTTTCTTT. This sequence encodes CASSLVLPSGKGTEAFF. The variable domain in full, with the rest retrieved from reference TRBV7-9 and TRBJ1-1, is DTGVSQNPRHKITKRGQNVTFRCDPISEHNRLYWYRQTLGQGPEFLTYFQNEAQLEKSRLLSDRFSAERPKGSFSTLEIQRTEQGDSAMYLCASSLVLPSGKGTEAFFGQGTRLTVV.

The CDR3 sequence: CASSRQGAQETQYF. In nucleotides, the CDR3 is TGTGCCAGCAGCAGACAGGGGGCCCAAGAGACCCAGTACTTC. The J gene is TRBJ2-5, the V gene TRBV6-2 or TRBV6-3; TRBD1 matches at 10 bases. Germline V gene lookup returns CDR1 MNHEY and CDR2 SVGEGT. With V trimmed by 6 bases and J by 1 base, 2 bases remained unmatched. This CDR3 is built from 14 residues.

This clonotype has at least ten counts. This chain joins TRBV7-7 and TRBJ2-1, with 8 positions matching TRBD2. The CDR3 is 15 residues long. V gave up 5 bases and J gave up 3 bases; unmatched junction bases: 6. CDR1 and CDR2 (germline): SSHAT, FNYEAQ (reference sequence). The CDR3 nucleotides are TGTGCCAGCAGCCAGAGCGGGAGCCACTACAATGAGCAGTTCTTC. Encoded protein: CASSQSGSHYNEQFF.

This clonotype was detected a few times. This chain joins TRBV7-9 and TRBJ2-3, with D hard to call. This CDR3 has 12 residues. Trimming removed 6 bases at V and 2 bases at J, with 6 bases between. Per germline, CDR1 SEHNR and CDR2 FQNEAQ (reference sequence). CDR3 in DNA: TGTGCCAGCAGAATCGCCACAGATACGCAGTATTTT. Protein sequence: CASRIATDTQYF.

This clonotype was found a few times. The rearrangement uses TRBV6-6 and TRBJ2-6; 9 bases line up with TRBD2. This CDR3 is built from 16 residues. CDR1 is MNHNY, CDR2 SVGAGI, per germline (reference sequence). The junction had 4 bases not matched to a gene; V was cut back by 5 bases and J by 2 bases. Written as DNA, the CDR3 is TGTGCCAGCAGTCCTAGCGGGAAGGCTGGGGCCAACGTCCTGACTTTC. Protein product: CASSPSGKAGANVLTF.

This clonotype has more than one count but fewer than ten. The chain couples TRBV5-4 to TRBJ1-4, with 12 bases matching TRBD1. The trim removed 4 bases at V and 7 bases at J, leaving 17 bases unmatched. CDR3 length equals 19 residues. Germline lookup yields CDR1 SGHNT and CDR2 YYREEE (reference sequence). Here the CDR3 DNA reads TGTGCCAGCAGCCCTCCGCCCGGGACAGGGGGCGCAGTGGGTGAAAAACTGTTTTTT. Amino acids: CASSPPPGTGGAVGEKLFF.

This chain connects TRBV30 to TRBJ2-3; no clear D gene. Germline assignment: CDR1 GTSNPN and CDR2 SVGIG (reference sequence). The V and J ends lost 3 bases and 2 bases respectively, with 12 bases between them. The CDR3 runs 14 residues. Written as DNA, the CDR3 is TGTGCCTGGAGGTTCGGGTCCCCCACAGATACGCAGTATTTT. Translating it yields CAWRFGSPTDTQYF.